Given below is one T cell receptor beta chain in context. Its matching antigen is unknown. This sample stems from a study of OX40 agonist ivuxolimab in advanced cancers. The wider study: In this trial design, patients received ivuxolimab intravenously at 0.01 to 10 mg/kg every 2 weeks. Recorded diagnoses for dose-escalation patients were hepatocellular carcinoma, melanoma, renal cell or head and neck cancer. Study observations and caveats: At 0.1 to 3.0 mg/kg and by week 6, CD4+ and CD8+ T cells in the blood had expanded clonally.

This CDR3 spans 12 amino acids. Per the germline V gene, CDR1 is GTSNPN and CDR2 is SVGIG (reference sequence). The ends were cut back, 0 bases at V and 9 bases at J, with 11 bases in the middle. Clones were read by immunoSEQ multiplex PCR, and TCRdb kept only the in-frame ones, dropping some. The data hold more than 55,000 clones, with approximately 88% observed a single time. The clonotype originates from an adult with an advanced solid tumor such as melanoma, head and neck, liver or kidney cancer. Sequencing was performed on CD4+ or CD8+ T cells sorted from blood, taken in a trial of the OX40 agonist ivuxolimab. The chain combines TRBV30 with TRBJ1-2, with TRBD1 as a possible D gene (5 bases). The CDR3 region is CAWSVQGDRYTF. Written as DNA, the CDR3 is TGTGCCTGGAGTGTACAAGGGGACCGCTACACCTTC.